A selection of T cell receptor beta chains follows, all from one sample in a study of blood T cell repertoires in COVID-19. Sequencing used immunoSEQ multiplex PCR; TCRdb keeps in-frame clones, though not all of them. The table shows under 200,000 clones, with about four fifths occurring only once. The sample comprised peripheral blood. The receptors here all came from a man between 65 and 80 years old with active or convalescent COVID-19. The CDR3 runs from the conserved cysteine through the conserved F or W. A D gene is named only where the DNA matches it firmly. Expanded clones get a size class; other rows say once, few or many, or leave the size out.

d_call: .; j_call: TRBJ1-1; v_call: TRBV5-1; clone_size: .; cdr3_nt: TGCGCCAGCGGGTTACTTCCAGGGATGAACACTGAAGCTTTCTTT; cdr3_aa: CASGLLPGMNTEAFF
d_call: .; j_call: TRBJ1-6; v_call: TRBV3-1/TRBV3-2; clone_size: .; cdr3_nt: TGTGCCAGCAGCCAAGAGGGGAGCTCACCCCTCCACTTT; cdr3_aa: CASSQEGSSPLHF
d_call: .; j_call: TRBJ2-1; v_call: TRBV7-3; clone_size: .; cdr3_nt: TGTGCCAGCAGCTTATGGGCTAGCGAACACAATGAGCAGTTCTTC; cdr3_aa: CASSLWASEHNEQFF
d_call: .; j_call: TRBJ2-7; v_call: TRBV6-2/TRBV6-3; clone_size: .; cdr3_nt: TGTGCCAGCAGCCCCCTATACGAGCAGTACTTC; cdr3_aa: CASSPLYEQYF
d_call: TRBD2; j_call: TRBJ2-3; v_call: TRBV15; clone_size: few; cdr3_nt: TGTGCCACCAGCAGAGATCTGACTAGCGGGGGGTTCACAGATACGCAGTATTTT; cdr3_aa: CATSRDLTSGGFTDTQYF
d_call: .; j_call: TRBJ2-2; v_call: TRBV18; clone_size: .; cdr3_nt: TGTGCCAGCTCACCCAATTTTCAGGGGACCGGGGAGCTGTTTTTT; cdr3_aa: CASSPNFQGTGELFF
d_call: TRBD1; j_call: TRBJ1-3; v_call: TRBV5-5; clone_size: .; cdr3_nt: TGTGCCAGCAGCTACAGGGGGCAGGGTGGAAACACCATATATTTT; cdr3_aa: CASSYRGQGGNTIYF
d_call: .; j_call: TRBJ1-3; v_call: TRBV29-1; clone_size: .; cdr3_nt: TGCAGCGTTGAGGAACAGGCTGGAAACACCATATATTTT; cdr3_aa: CSVEEQAGNTIYF
d_call: .; j_call: TRBJ1-2; v_call: TRBV30; clone_size: .; cdr3_nt: TGTGCCTGGAGTTCCACCCGCCGGGGGGGGATTGGTGGCTACACCTTC; cdr3_aa: CAWSSTRRGGIGGYTF
d_call: .; j_call: TRBJ1-5; v_call: TRBV30; clone_size: .; cdr3_nt: TGTGCCTGGAGTGACGGCCAGGGCATGAGCAATCAGCCCCAGCATTTT; cdr3_aa: CAWSDGQGMSNQPQHF
d_call: .; j_call: TRBJ1-1; v_call: TRBV6-5; clone_size: few; cdr3_nt: TGTGCCAGCAGTTACTCGAGAGGTGAAGCTTTCTTT; cdr3_aa: CASSYSRGEAFF
d_call: .; j_call: TRBJ1-2; v_call: TRBV14; clone_size: .; cdr3_nt: TGTGCCAGCAGCCAAGGACTCCTCTATGGCTACACCTTC; cdr3_aa: CASSQGLLYGYTF
d_call: .; j_call: TRBJ2-2; v_call: TRBV5-1; clone_size: once; cdr3_nt: TGCGCCAGCTACGTAGACACGAACACCGGGGAGCTGTTTTTT; cdr3_aa: CASYVDTNTGELFF
d_call: .; j_call: TRBJ2-2; v_call: TRBV29-1; clone_size: once; cdr3_nt: TGCAGCGTTCACAGGGTGAACACCGGGGAGCTGTTTTTT; cdr3_aa: CSVHRVNTGELFF
d_call: TRBD1; j_call: TRBJ1-6; v_call: TRBV9; clone_size: .; cdr3_nt: TGTGCCAGCAGCGTAGCTCCGACAGGGGGTTTCAATTCACCCCTCCACTTT; cdr3_aa: CASSVAPTGGFNSPLHF
d_call: .; j_call: TRBJ1-4; v_call: TRBV6-6; clone_size: once; cdr3_nt: TGTGCCAGCAACCCGGGAACTAATAATGAAAAACTGTTTTTT; cdr3_aa: CASNPGTNNEKLFF
d_call: TRBD1; j_call: TRBJ1-6; v_call: TRBV3-1/TRBV3-2; clone_size: many; cdr3_nt: TGTGCCAGCAGCCTAGAAGGACAGGGTAATTCACCCCTCCACTTT; cdr3_aa: CASSLEGQGNSPLHF
d_call: .; j_call: TRBJ1-5; v_call: TRBV3-1/TRBV3-2; clone_size: .; cdr3_nt: TGTGCCAGCAGCCAATCAGCGGGGGGGTCGGGTCAGCCCCAGCATTTT; cdr3_aa: CASSQSAGGSGQPQHF
d_call: .; j_call: TRBJ1-5; v_call: TRBV19; clone_size: many; cdr3_nt: TGTGCCAGTAGTATTGTAGAAAGTTTTAATCAGCCCCAGCATTTT; cdr3_aa: CASSIVESFNQPQHF
d_call: TRBD2; j_call: TRBJ2-5; v_call: TRBV2; clone_size: .; cdr3_nt: TGTGCCAGCAGGCCCACTAGCGGCCAAGAGACCCAGTACTTC; cdr3_aa: CASRPTSGQETQYF
d_call: .; j_call: TRBJ2-4; v_call: TRBV12-5; clone_size: .; cdr3_nt: TGTGCTAGTGGTTTTAACAACATCCTGCTAGCCAAAAACATTCAGTACTTC; cdr3_aa: CASGFNNILLAKNIQYF
d_call: .; j_call: TRBJ2-2; v_call: TRBV9; clone_size: few; cdr3_nt: TGTGCCAGCAGCCAGGGGACGAACACCGGGGAGCTGTTTTTT; cdr3_aa: CASSQGTNTGELFF
d_call: TRBD1; j_call: TRBJ1-2; v_call: TRBV5-1; clone_size: .; cdr3_nt: TGCGCCAGCAGCTTAACAGGGGGCATCCAAGACTATGGCTACACCTTC; cdr3_aa: CASSLTGGIQDYGYTF
d_call: TRBD1; j_call: TRBJ1-6; v_call: TRBV30; clone_size: few; cdr3_nt: TGTGCCTGGAGTAAAGGACAGGGTAGAACACCCCTCCACTTT; cdr3_aa: CAWSKGQGRTPLHF
d_call: .; j_call: TRBJ1-1; v_call: TRBV5-4; clone_size: .; cdr3_nt: TGTGCCAGCAGCTTGGCCGAGGGAGGAAACACTGAAGCTTTCTTT; cdr3_aa: CASSLAEGGNTEAFF
d_call: TRBD2; j_call: TRBJ2-3; v_call: TRBV2; clone_size: few; cdr3_nt: TGTGCCAGCAACCCCGGGACTAGGGGTTATACGCAGTATTTT; cdr3_aa: CASNPGTRGYTQYF
d_call: TRBD1; j_call: TRBJ1-4; v_call: TRBV7-9; clone_size: .; cdr3_nt: TGTGCCAGCAGCGACGGACAGGGGCCTACTAATGAAAAACTGTTTTTT; cdr3_aa: CASSDGQGPTNEKLFF
d_call: TRBD2; j_call: TRBJ2-3; v_call: TRBV6-6; clone_size: once; cdr3_nt: TGTGCCAGCAGTGGTTTAGCGGGACCGACAGATACGCAGTATTTT; cdr3_aa: CASSGLAGPTDTQYF
d_call: TRBD2; j_call: TRBJ2-1; v_call: TRBV9; clone_size: .; cdr3_nt: TGTGCCAGCAGCACAAGCGGGAACTACAATGAGCAGTTCTTC; cdr3_aa: CASSTSGNYNEQFF
d_call: TRBD1; j_call: TRBJ2-1; v_call: TRBV5-1; clone_size: .; cdr3_nt: TGCGCCAGCAGCTTGTCCAGGGGGCCTGGGGTCAATGAGCAGTTCTTC; cdr3_aa: CASSLSRGPGVNEQFF
d_call: .; j_call: TRBJ2-2; v_call: TRBV19; clone_size: .; cdr3_nt: TGTGCCAGTATGAAACAGAGGAACACCGGGGAGCTGTTTTTT; cdr3_aa: CASMKQRNTGELFF
d_call: .; j_call: TRBJ1-1; v_call: TRBV2; clone_size: .; cdr3_nt: TGTGCCAGCAGTGAATTTATGCGGGCTTTCTTT; cdr3_aa: CASSEFMRAFF
d_call: TRBD2; j_call: TRBJ2-1; v_call: TRBV14; clone_size: few; cdr3_nt: TGTGCCAGCAGCCCAGCGGGAGGTGGGTACAATGAGCAGTTCTTC; cdr3_aa: CASSPAGGGYNEQFF
d_call: TRBD1; j_call: TRBJ1-1; v_call: TRBV30; clone_size: .; cdr3_nt: TGTGCCTGGAGTGTAGGGACAGGGGCTGAAGCTTTCTTT; cdr3_aa: CAWSVGTGAEAFF
d_call: .; j_call: TRBJ1-4; v_call: TRBV7-2; clone_size: .; cdr3_nt: TGTGCCAGCAGGGGCGGGCTGGGGGCTCTTGAAAAACTGTTTTTT; cdr3_aa: CASRGGLGALEKLFF
d_call: TRBD1; j_call: TRBJ1-5; v_call: TRBV19; clone_size: .; cdr3_nt: TGTGCCAGCAGAACAACCGGACAGGGAACGTCGGATCAGCCCCAGCATTTT; cdr3_aa: CASRTTGQGTSDQPQHF